These T cell receptor beta chains were read from a single sample in a study of identical twins. In TCRdb, the 5' RACE reads were re-called with MiXCR into one record per CDR3 protein. Here the sample spans roughly 350,000 distinct CDR3 sequences, around 9% being singletons. The sequenced sample consisted of naive T cells sorted from blood. The receptors stem from a woman aged 50 to 60 in good health. The conserved cysteine and the conserved F or W are not part of the CDR3 here. Each record gives: J gene, D gene, V gene, CDR3 protein. The D gene is left open where the match is weak.

>TRBJ2-1|NA|TRBV7-9
ASSSPGAAYNEQF
>TRBJ2-2|NA|TRBV7-9
ASSAQGPTGELF
>TRBJ2-4|NA|TRBV11-3
ASSFPFGRDGNIQY
>TRBJ2-7|TRBD2|TRBV5-1
ASSVTSGRTTEQY
>TRBJ1-6|NA|TRBV7-2
ASSLARDTLH
>TRBJ2-1|NA|TRBV5-1
ASSFDVVTFYNEQF
>TRBJ2-3|TRBD2|TRBV5-1
ASSSGLATDTQY
>TRBJ2-5|NA|TRBV19
ASSILDAWRTQY
>TRBJ2-7|NA|TRBV7-3
ASSDNNYEQY
>TRBJ1-1|NA|TRBV5-1
ASSLEANTEAF
>TRBJ2-7|TRBD1|TRBV9
ASNRGGQGGEQY
>TRBJ2-1|TRBD2|TRBV5-1
ASSQTLAGGPLNEQF
>TRBJ2-5|TRBD1|TRBV12-3/TRBV12-4
ASSLKDKGGTQY
>TRBJ2-3|NA|TRBV2
ASTERGADTQY
>TRBJ1-5|NA|TRBV21-1
ASSLRTGGRCNQPQH
>TRBJ2-1|TRBD1|TRBV12-3/TRBV12-4
ASSANRRGRTYNEQF
>TRBJ2-1|TRBD1|TRBV20-1
SAGNRDRGPYNEQF